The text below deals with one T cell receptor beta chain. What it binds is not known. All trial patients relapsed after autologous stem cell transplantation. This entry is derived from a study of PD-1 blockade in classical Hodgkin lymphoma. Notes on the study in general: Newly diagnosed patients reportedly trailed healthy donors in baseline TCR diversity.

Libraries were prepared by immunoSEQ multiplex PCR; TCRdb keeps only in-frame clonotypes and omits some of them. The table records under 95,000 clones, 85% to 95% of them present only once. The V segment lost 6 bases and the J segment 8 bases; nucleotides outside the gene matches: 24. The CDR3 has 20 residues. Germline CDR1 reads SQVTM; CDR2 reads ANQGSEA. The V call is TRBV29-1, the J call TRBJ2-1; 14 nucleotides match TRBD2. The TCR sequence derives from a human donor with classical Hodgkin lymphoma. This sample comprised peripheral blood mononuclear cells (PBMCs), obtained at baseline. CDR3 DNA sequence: TGCAGCGTGCCTAGTGGACTAGCGGGGGGACCAACCTTCGGATGGGATGAGCAGTTCTTC. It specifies CSVPSGLAGGPTFGWDEQFF.